Each of the 7 T cell receptor beta chains below was sequenced from the same sample in a study of T cell changes during pregnancy in multiple sclerosis. Clones were read by immunoSEQ multiplex PCR, and TCRdb kept only the in-frame ones, dropping some. The sample holds approximately 70,000 clones, about 90% seen once. This material consisted of peripheral blood, taken in the second trimester of pregnancy. Receptors were obtained from a female donor in good health, enrolled as a control in a pregnancy study.

V and J are TRBV7-9 and TRBJ1-3; a possible D gene is TRBD1 (5 bases). The CDR3 loop spans 16 amino acids. Germline CDR1 and CDR2: SEHNR and FQNEAQ (reference sequence). Trimming took 5 bases from V and 0 from J, leaving 14 bases between them. The CDR3 loop reads CASSIPGLSSGNTIYF. In DNA, the CDR3 is TGTGCCAGCAGCATTCCGGGACTCAGCTCTGGAAACACCATATATTTT.

The CDR3 nucleotides are TGTGCCAGCAATGGCGACTATGAGGTCACAGATACGCAGTATTTT. Its translation is CASNGDYEVTDTQYF. The V call is TRBV6-6, the J call TRBJ2-3; TRBD2 might be the D (5 bases). Per the germline V gene, CDR1 is MNHNY and CDR2 is SVGAGI (reference sequence). There are 15 residues in the CDR3. Between the trimmed V and J ends, which lost 7 bases and 2 bases, there was a span of 16 bases.

This clone was recorded only once. The genes are TRBV28 and TRBJ2-1, with a weak D call TRBD1 (6 bases). Germline CDR1 is MDHEN and CDR2 is SYDVKM. The CDR3 runs 14 residues. V lost 7 bases to trimming and J lost 8 bases, with 18 bases between them. This CDR3 is CASTNGTPRDEQFF. The CDR3, as DNA: TGTGCCAGCACCAACGGGACACCTAGGGATGAGCAGTTCTTC. Variable domain in full (rest from reference TRBV28 and TRBJ2-1): DVKVTQSSRYLVKRTGEKVFLECVQDMDHENMFWYRQDPGLGLRLIYFSYDVKMKEKGDIPEGYSVSREKKERFSLILESASTNQTSMYLCASTNGTPRDEQFFGPGTRLTVL.

Concerning this clone: One junction end disagrees with the germline gene, perhaps due to a read error. The chain recombines TRBV28 with TRBJ2-2; possibly TRBD2 for D (6 bases). The germline V gene encodes CDR1 MDHEN and CDR2 SYDVKM. CDR3 size: 12 residues. The CDR3 spells CASSLIGGELFF. DNA of the CDR3: TGTGCCAGCAGTTTAATTGGAGGGGAGCTATTTTTT.

This clone was counted a single time. The rearrangement joins TRBV18 to TRBJ2-3; the match to TRBD1 covers 8 bases. V lost 3 bases to trimming and J lost 15 bases; unmatched junction nucleotides: 8. The germline V gene has CDR1 KGHSH and CDR2 LQKENI. The CDR3 is made up of 12 amino acids. The CDR3 protein is CASSPEGQGQYF. The CDR3 region has the DNA TGTGCCAGCTCACCCGAAGGACAGGGACAATATTTT.

The rearrangement uses TRBV7-8 and TRBJ2-3; D may be TRBD1 (6 bases). Looked up from germline, CDR1 is SGHVS and CDR2 is FQNEAQ. This CDR3 contains 17 residues. V lost 5 bases, J lost 2 bases, and 20 bases lay in between. The CDR3 DNA sequence: TGTGCCAGCAGCCGTAGGACAGCCCCTTCTCTCACAGATACGCAGTATTTT. The encoded protein is CASSRRTAPSLTDTQYF.

This chain connects TRBV7-9 to TRBJ1-4; D not certain. Germline values: CDR1 SEHNR, CDR2 FQNEAQ (reference sequence). The CDR3 sequence is 17 residues long. V shed 5 bases and J shed 11 bases, with 27 bases lying between them. The CDR3 spells CASSTSEPTVAARKLFF. CDR3 in DNA: TGTGCCAGCAGCACCTCCGAGCCCACCGTAGCAGCAAGGAAACTGTTTTTT. Full variable domain (outside the CDR3, taken from reference TRBV7-9 and TRBJ1-4): DTGVSQNPRHKITKRGQNVTFRCDPISEHNRLYWYRQTLGQGPEFLTYFQNEAQLEKSRLLSDRFSAERPKGSFSTLEIQRTEQGDSAMYLCASSTSEPTVAARKLFFGSGTQLSVL.